A selection of T cell receptor beta chains follows, all from one sample in a study of blood T cells in healthy people across ages. Each CDR3 protein gets one entry after TCRdb re-called the 5' RACE reads with MiXCR. Of about 1.8 million distinct CDR3 sequences in the sample, around half were seen once. The sample comprised blood. All receptors derive from a woman aged 40 to 55 in good health. CDR3s include the opening cysteine and the closing phenylalanine or tryptophan. Fields, in order: J gene, V gene, D gene, clone size, CDR3 DNA, CDR3 protein. A D gene is named only where the DNA matches it firmly. Not every row has a clone size; where given, it reads once, few, many or a size class.

j_gene: TRBJ2-7
v_gene: TRBV25-1
d_gene: NA
abundance: NA
CDR3nt: TGTGCCAGCAGTGAAATGGAGGGGGGGGGCTACGAGCAGTACTTC
CDR3aa: CASSEMEGGGYEQYF

j_gene: TRBJ2-7
v_gene: TRBV20-1
d_gene: NA
abundance: NA
CDR3nt: TGCAGTGCTAGTGGCCGGGGTGAGGACGAGCAGTACTTC
CDR3aa: CSASGRGEDEQYF

j_gene: TRBJ2-7
v_gene: TRBV6-1
d_gene: NA
abundance: NA
CDR3nt: TGTGCCAGCAGTGAAGCGGGGGCTAGCTCCTACGAGCGGTACTTC
CDR3aa: CASSEAGASSYERYF

j_gene: TRBJ2-7
v_gene: TRBV20-1
d_gene: NA
abundance: NA
CDR3nt: TGCAGTGCTAAGGACCGGACCCACGAGCAGTACTTC
CDR3aa: CSAKDRTHEQYF

j_gene: TRBJ1-2
v_gene: TRBV2
d_gene: NA
abundance: NA
CDR3nt: TGTGCCACCTTAGAGGCCATCCGGGGCTACACCTTC
CDR3aa: CATLEAIRGYTF

j_gene: TRBJ2-7
v_gene: TRBV20-1
d_gene: NA
abundance: NA
CDR3nt: TGCAGGGGAATGGGACGGTCGGGTTTCTACGAGCAGTACTTC
CDR3aa: CRGMGRSGFYEQYF

j_gene: TRBJ1-6
v_gene: TRBV7-9
d_gene: NA
abundance: NA
CDR3nt: TGTGCCAGTGAAGGGGTAAATAATTCACCCCTCCACTTT
CDR3aa: CASEGVNNSPLHF

j_gene: TRBJ2-5
v_gene: TRBV5-1
d_gene: NA
abundance: few
CDR3nt: TGCGCCAGCAGCTTGGAACCTAGAGCGTGGGAGACCCAGTACTTC
CDR3aa: CASSLEPRAWETQYF

j_gene: TRBJ2-3
v_gene: TRBV9
d_gene: NA
abundance: NA
CDR3nt: TGTGCCAGCAGCGTAGGTACAGGGTCGAGCACAGATACGCAGTATTTT
CDR3aa: CASSVGTGSSTDTQYF

j_gene: TRBJ2-6
v_gene: TRBV12-3/TRBV12-4
d_gene: NA
abundance: few
CDR3nt: TGTGCCAGCAGTTCAAGGGCGGGGGCGATAGTTGGGGCCAACGTCCTGACTTTC
CDR3aa: CASSSRAGAIVGANVLTF

j_gene: TRBJ2-7
v_gene: TRBV25-1
d_gene: TRBD1
abundance: NA
CDR3nt: TGTGCCAGCAGTGAAAGGACAGGCAGCCCCTACGAGCAGTACTTC
CDR3aa: CASSERTGSPYEQYF

j_gene: TRBJ2-7
v_gene: TRBV5-5
d_gene: TRBD1
abundance: NA
CDR3nt: TGTGCCAGCAGCTTGACAGGGGGTAAAAACTACGAGCAGTACTTC
CDR3aa: CASSLTGGKNYEQYF

j_gene: TRBJ1-1
v_gene: TRBV7-8
d_gene: TRBD1
abundance: few
CDR3nt: TGTGCCAGCAGTTCGGACAGGAGAACTGAAGCTTTCTTT
CDR3aa: CASSSDRRTEAFF

j_gene: TRBJ2-7
v_gene: TRBV6-5
d_gene: NA
abundance: NA
CDR3nt: TGTGCCAGCAGTTACAGGCCCGCCGGGGTCTACGAGCAGTACTTC
CDR3aa: CASSYRPAGVYEQYF

j_gene: TRBJ2-4
v_gene: TRBV5-6
d_gene: NA
abundance: NA
CDR3nt: TGTGCCAGCAGCATGGGGATGGGGGACGGAATTCAGTACTTC
CDR3aa: CASSMGMGDGIQYF

j_gene: TRBJ2-5
v_gene: TRBV6-1
d_gene: NA
abundance: NA
CDR3nt: TGTGCCAGCAGTACAACTGGAGTGTACCAAGAGACCCAGTACTTC
CDR3aa: CASSTTGVYQETQYF

j_gene: TRBJ2-1
v_gene: TRBV3-1
d_gene: NA
abundance: once
CDR3nt: TGTGCCAGCAGCCATGACATCGACGATGAGCAGTTCTTC
CDR3aa: CASSHDIDDEQFF

j_gene: TRBJ1-4
v_gene: TRBV28
d_gene: TRBD1
abundance: once
CDR3nt: TGTGCCAGCAGTCCGCATGGGACAGATGAAAAGCTGTTTTTT
CDR3aa: CASSPHGTDEKLFF

j_gene: TRBJ1-5
v_gene: TRBV7-2
d_gene: NA
abundance: many
CDR3nt: TGTGCCAGCAGCCCCCTACCCCAGGGAGTGGATCAGCCCCAGCATTTT
CDR3aa: CASSPLPQGVDQPQHF

j_gene: TRBJ2-7
v_gene: TRBV20-1
d_gene: TRBD2
abundance: few
CDR3nt: TGCAGTGCTAGAGGGCTAGCGGGGTCCACCTACGAGCAGTACTTC
CDR3aa: CSARGLAGSTYEQYF

j_gene: TRBJ2-3
v_gene: TRBV20-1
d_gene: NA
abundance: NA
CDR3nt: TGCAGTGCTCCAGACAGGATAACTAGCACAGATACGCAGTATTTT
CDR3aa: CSAPDRITSTDTQYF

j_gene: TRBJ2-3
v_gene: TRBV24-1
d_gene: NA
abundance: few
CDR3nt: TGTGCCACCAGTGATGGAGGGGTCGGCACAGATACGCAGTATTTT
CDR3aa: CATSDGGVGTDTQYF

j_gene: TRBJ2-7
v_gene: TRBV29-1
d_gene: TRBD2
abundance: NA
CDR3nt: TGCAGCGTCCCAGCGGGGATCCCCTACGAGCAGTACTTC
CDR3aa: CSVPAGIPYEQYF

j_gene: TRBJ2-5
v_gene: TRBV6-2/TRBV6-3
d_gene: NA
abundance: NA
CDR3nt: TGTGCCAGCATCCCGGACAGAAGGTTGGAGACCCAGTACTTC
CDR3aa: CASIPDRRLETQYF

j_gene: TRBJ2-1
v_gene: TRBV7-2
d_gene: NA
abundance: NA
CDR3nt: TGTGCCAGCAGCTCGGGCGGGACTCCCACCGCCGAGCAGTTCTTC
CDR3aa: CASSSGGTPTAEQFF

j_gene: TRBJ1-1
v_gene: TRBV20-1
d_gene: TRBD1
abundance: NA
CDR3nt: TGCAGTGCCTCCGCCAGGACAGGGAACACTGAAGCTTTCTTT
CDR3aa: CSASARTGNTEAFF

j_gene: TRBJ2-5
v_gene: TRBV7-2
d_gene: TRBD1
abundance: NA
CDR3nt: TGTGCCAGCAGCGCCGGGACAGGGATTTCGGAGACCCAGTACTTC
CDR3aa: CASSAGTGISETQYF

j_gene: TRBJ1-2
v_gene: TRBV12-3/TRBV12-4
d_gene: NA
abundance: few
CDR3nt: TGTGCCAGCAGCCCTTCGACAGCCGGCTATGGCTACACCTTC
CDR3aa: CASSPSTAGYGYTF

j_gene: TRBJ2-7
v_gene: TRBV27
d_gene: TRBD1
abundance: NA
CDR3nt: TGTGCCAGCAGTCTCACGTCGACAGGGCTCTACGAGCAGTACTTC
CDR3aa: CASSLTSTGLYEQYF

j_gene: TRBJ2-3
v_gene: TRBV5-1
d_gene: TRBD1
abundance: few
CDR3nt: TGCGCCAGCAGCTTGGAGGTGACAGGGGACCCCTTCACAGATACGCAGTATTTT
CDR3aa: CASSLEVTGDPFTDTQYF

j_gene: TRBJ2-4
v_gene: TRBV20-1
d_gene: NA
abundance: NA
CDR3nt: TGCAGTGCTAGGGGCGCTAGTCCCCCGCTGGACATTCAGTACTTC
CDR3aa: CSARGASPPLDIQYF

j_gene: TRBJ2-4
v_gene: TRBV28
d_gene: TRBD2
abundance: NA
CDR3nt: TGTGCCAGCAGTCTCGGGGGGGCCGGGGAGCACATTCAGTACTTC
CDR3aa: CASSLGGAGEHIQYF

j_gene: TRBJ2-3
v_gene: TRBV12-3/TRBV12-4
d_gene: NA
abundance: NA
CDR3nt: TGTGCCAGCAGCCCTGATACAGGGCATAGCACAGATACGCAGTATTTT
CDR3aa: CASSPDTGHSTDTQYF

j_gene: TRBJ2-4
v_gene: TRBV3-1
d_gene: NA
abundance: few
CDR3nt: TGTGCCAGCAGCCAAGATAAAAACAGGGAAGGCAAAAACATTCAGTACTTC
CDR3aa: CASSQDKNREGKNIQYF

j_gene: TRBJ2-1
v_gene: TRBV12-3/TRBV12-4
d_gene: TRBD2
abundance: NA
CDR3nt: TGTGCCAGTGGCCTTAGCGGGAGGTCTGATGAGCAGTTCTTC
CDR3aa: CASGLSGRSDEQFF

j_gene: TRBJ1-2
v_gene: TRBV29-1
d_gene: NA
abundance: NA
CDR3nt: TGCAGCGTTCGAACACGGACAGTTAACTATGGCTACACCTTC
CDR3aa: CSVRTRTVNYGYTF

j_gene: TRBJ2-7
v_gene: TRBV3-1
d_gene: NA
abundance: once
CDR3nt: TGTGCCAGCAGCCAAGAGGGACGTAACTACGAGCAGTACTTC
CDR3aa: CASSQEGRNYEQYF

j_gene: TRBJ2-7
v_gene: TRBV5-6
d_gene: NA
abundance: NA
CDR3nt: TGTGCCAGCAGCGACTCCACAGGGCCCTACGAGCAGTACTTC
CDR3aa: CASSDSTGPYEQYF

j_gene: TRBJ2-7
v_gene: TRBV15
d_gene: NA
abundance: once
CDR3nt: TGTGCCACCAGCAGTCAAAAACCGGGACACGGGCCTCACAATGAGCAGTACTTC
CDR3aa: CATSSQKPGHGPHNEQYF

j_gene: TRBJ2-1
v_gene: TRBV6-6
d_gene: TRBD2
abundance: NA
CDR3nt: TGTGCCAGCAGTTACTCCGCGGGGGGAAACAATGAGCAGTTCTTC
CDR3aa: CASSYSAGGNNEQFF

j_gene: TRBJ2-3
v_gene: TRBV7-2
d_gene: NA
abundance: few
CDR3nt: TGTGCCAGCAGCTTCGTCCCCCATACGCAGTATTTT
CDR3aa: CASSFVPHTQYF

j_gene: TRBJ1-2
v_gene: TRBV29-1
d_gene: TRBD1
abundance: once
CDR3nt: TGCAGCGTGACACGGACAGGGGTTTTTGATGGCTACACCTTC
CDR3aa: CSVTRTGVFDGYTF

j_gene: TRBJ2-3
v_gene: TRBV7-2
d_gene: TRBD2
abundance: few
CDR3nt: TGTGCCAGCAGCTCCCGACTAGCGGGGGGGGATACGCAGTATTTT
CDR3aa: CASSSRLAGGDTQYF